Listed below are T cell receptor beta chains from one sample, sequenced in a study of cytomegalovirus exposure and HLA in healthy donors. Profiled with immunoSEQ multiplex PCR; TCRdb holds only in-frame clones, not every one. The table for this sample gives 200,000 to 250,000 clones. Sequencing used PBMCs. The receptors stem from a woman aged 25 to 39 in good health and CMV-seropositive. Each CDR3 is given with its conserved first and last residue. The order of the fields is V gene, D gene, J gene, CDR3 protein, CDR3 DNA. D genes are given only for firm matches.

TRBV5-8	TRBD1	TRBJ1-2	CASSYSGGGYTF	TGTGCCAGCAGCTACTCAGGGGGTGGTTACACCTTC
TRBV2	-	TRBJ1-2	CASSGDIYGYTF	TGTGCCAGCAGTGGGGACATATATGGCTACACCTTC
TRBV6-1	-	TRBJ2-2	CASTHGGELFF	TGTGCCAGCACTCACGGGGGGGAGCTGTTTTTT
TRBV6-1	TRBD1	TRBJ1-2	CASSDPGQGNYGYTF	TGTGCCAGCAGTGATCCCGGACAGGGAAACTATGGCTACACCTTC
TRBV29-1	-	TRBJ2-7	CSVAWGLYEQYF	TGCAGCGTCGCATGGGGCTTATACGAGCAGTACTTC
TRBV19	-	TRBJ1-1	CASKVGEAEAFF	TGTGCCAGTAAGGTCGGAGAGGCTGAAGCTTTCTTT
TRBV14	TRBD2	TRBJ2-1	CASSERAGTPYNEQFF	TGTGCCAGCAGCGAAAGAGCGGGAACCCCCTACAATGAGCAGTTCTTC
TRBV6-5	-	TRBJ2-7	CASSYSSPLSYEQYF	TGTGCCAGCAGTTACTCTAGCCCACTCTCCTACGAGCAGTACTTC
TRBV4-3	TRBD1	TRBJ2-1	CASSPGGWQGANEQFF	TGCGCCAGCAGCCCCGGGGGTTGGCAGGGGGCAAATGAGCAGTTCTTC
TRBV28	TRBD1	TRBJ2-5	CASSPGTGGETQYF	TGTGCCAGCAGTCCGGGGACAGGAGGGGAGACCCAGTACTTC
TRBV4-3	TRBD1	TRBJ1-1	CASSHLPGQGYSEAFF	TGCGCCAGCAGCCATTTACCGGGACAGGGGTACTCTGAAGCTTTCTTT
TRBV7-2	-	TRBJ1-2	CASSPTFDGYTF	TGTGCCAGCAGCCCCACATTTGATGGCTACACCTTC
TRBV18	-	TRBJ1-3	CASSPEGNTIYF	TGTGCCAGCTCACCCGAGGGCAACACCATATATTTT
TRBV9	-	TRBJ1-6	CASSVGPSPLHF	TGTGCCAGCAGCGTAGGGCCCTCGCCCCTCCACTTT
TRBV20-1	TRBD2	TRBJ2-7	CSAERGGEQYF	TGCAGTGCTGAGCGGGGGGGCGAGCAGTACTTC
TRBV30	TRBD1	TRBJ2-2	CAWNRGQNGELFF	TGTGCCTGGAACAGGGGGCAGAACGGGGAGCTGTTTTTT
TRBV29-1	-	TRBJ1-2	CSVEGYPEQGYTF	TGCAGCGTTGAAGGGTACCCCGAACAGGGCTACACCTTC
TRBV5-1	-	TRBJ2-5	CASYGTHQETQYF	TGCGCCAGCTATGGGACACATCAAGAGACCCAGTACTTC
TRBV5-4	TRBD2	TRBJ2-3	CASSLKASGDTDTQYF	TGTGCCAGCAGCTTGAAGGCTAGCGGGGACACAGATACGCAGTATTTT
TRBV5-6	-	TRBJ1-1	CASSTWLETENTEAFF	TGTGCCAGCAGCACATGGTTGGAGACAGAGAACACTGAAGCTTTCTTT
TRBV7-6	-	TRBJ2-5	CASSEGEASGVTQYF	TGTGCCAGCAGCGAAGGCGAGGCCTCCGGGGTAACCCAGTACTTC
TRBV5-1	TRBD2	TRBJ2-1	CASSLLPSGVYNEQFF	TGCGCCAGCAGCTTGCTACCTAGCGGAGTCTACAATGAGCAGTTCTTC
TRBV7-9	-	TRBJ1-1	CASSAHAAKNTEAFF	TGTGCCAGCAGCGCCCACGCGGCTAAAAACACTGAAGCTTTCTTT
TRBV11-2	-	TRBJ1-1	CASSSGLHTEAFF	TGTGCCAGCAGTTCCGGGTTGCACACTGAAGCTTTCTTT
TRBV5-6	TRBD2	TRBJ2-1	CASIWGEREDSYNEQFF	TGTGCCAGCATCTGGGGGGAGCGGGAGGATTCCTACAATGAGCAGTTCTTC
TRBV5-1	-	TRBJ2-7	CASSTPQGYEQYF	TGCGCCAGCAGCACCCCCCAGGGCTACGAGCAGTACTTC
TRBV15	-	TRBJ2-7	CATSRGNRASSYEQYF	TGTGCCACCAGCAGGGGGAACAGGGCGAGCTCCTACGAGCAGTACTTC
TRBV27	-	TRBJ1-1	CASSLRGGISEAFF	TGTGCCAGCAGTTTAAGGGGGGGTATTAGTGAAGCTTTCTTT
TRBV27	TRBD1	TRBJ2-7	CASRRQGSSYEQYF	TGTGCCAGCAGGCGACAGGGCAGCTCCTACGAGCAGTACTTC
TRBV6-5	-	TRBJ1-2	CASSYGPFGGEDGYTF	TGTGCCAGCAGTTATGGGCCCTTTGGAGGGGAGGATGGCTACACCTTC
TRBV10-2	TRBD1	TRBJ2-7	CASSVDRVGEQYF	TGCGCCAGCAGTGTGGACAGGGTCGGGGAGCAGTACTTC
TRBV18	-	TRBJ1-5	CASSLQGQPQHF	TGTGCCAGCTCGCTACAGGGTCAGCCCCAGCATTTT
TRBV12-5	TRBD1	TRBJ1-2	CASAPGQIYGYTF	TGTGCTAGTGCCCCGGGACAGATCTATGGCTACACCTTC
TRBV4-1	TRBD1	TRBJ1-5	CASSPTATGRNQPQHF	TGCGCCAGCAGCCCCACGGCGACAGGGAGGAATCAGCCCCAGCATTTT
TRBV4-1	-	TRBJ2-7	CASSQDLGRGTYEQYF	TGCGCCAGCAGCCAAGATCTGGGCCGGGGGACCTACGAGCAGTACTTC
TRBV28	TRBD2	TRBJ2-2	CASIQSGGLAGGHIGELFF	TGTGCCAGCATCCAAAGCGGGGGACTAGCGGGAGGGCATATCGGGGAGCTGTTTTTT
TRBV28	-	TRBJ1-5	CASRSSQPQHF	TGTGCCAGCAGATCCAGTCAGCCCCAGCATTTT
TRBV19	TRBD1	TRBJ1-2	CASCVGTGATYGYTF	TGTGCCAGTTGCGTCGGGACAGGGGCTACCTATGGCTACACCTTC
TRBV7-9	TRBD1	TRBJ1-2	CASSSDRAPYGYTF	TGTGCCAGCAGCTCAGACAGGGCCCCCTATGGCTACACCTTC
TRBV25-1	TRBD2	TRBJ2-7	CASRPQGGAAEQYF	TGTGCCAGCCGCCCCCAGGGAGGGGCCGCCGAGCAGTACTTC
TRBV9	-	TRBJ2-2	CASSVAPTGTGELFF	TGTGCCAGCAGCGTAGCCCCTACAGGGACCGGGGAGCTGTTTTTT
TRBV28	-	TRBJ2-5	CASSLFPVETQYF	TGTGCCAGCAGTTTATTTCCCGTAGAGACCCAGTACTTC
TRBV6-5	TRBD1	TRBJ2-1	CATNRGQFF	TGTGCCACCAACAGGGGGCAGTTCTTC
TRBV7-9	TRBD2	TRBJ2-3	CASSLLAGGTGTQYF	TGTGCCAGCAGCTTACTAGCGGGGGGTACCGGTACGCAGTATTTT
TRBV11-2	-	TRBJ2-7	CASSLDELADYEQYF	TGTGCCAGCAGCTTAGACGAACTAGCAGACTACGAGCAGTACTTC
TRBV6-5	TRBD1	TRBJ1-2	CASSKTGPRYGYTF	TGTGCCAGCAGCAAGACAGGGCCTCGGTATGGCTACACCTTC
TRBV9	-	TRBJ2-2	CASNGVAGELFF	TGTGCCAGCAATGGTGTAGCCGGGGAGCTGTTTTTT
TRBV4-3	-	TRBJ2-1	CASSQDWATREVEQFF	TGCGCCAGCAGCCAAGATTGGGCGACTAGAGAAGTCGAGCAGTTCTTC
TRBV28	TRBD2	TRBJ2-5	CASSPGLAGGPGETQYF	TGTGCCAGCAGCCCCGGACTAGCGGGAGGGCCTGGGGAGACCCAGTACTTC
TRBV11-2	TRBD1	TRBJ1-1	CASSASLGGSGEAFF	TGTGCCAGCAGCGCGTCCTTAGGGGGCTCGGGTGAAGCTTTCTTT
TRBV5-4	-	TRBJ2-1	CASLGGGNEQFF	TGTGCCAGTCTAGGGGGGGGAAATGAGCAGTTCTTC
TRBV9	-	TRBJ2-2	CASSVVGAGTSGELFF	TGTGCCAGCAGCGTAGTCGGGGCGGGGACCTCCGGGGAGCTGTTTTTT